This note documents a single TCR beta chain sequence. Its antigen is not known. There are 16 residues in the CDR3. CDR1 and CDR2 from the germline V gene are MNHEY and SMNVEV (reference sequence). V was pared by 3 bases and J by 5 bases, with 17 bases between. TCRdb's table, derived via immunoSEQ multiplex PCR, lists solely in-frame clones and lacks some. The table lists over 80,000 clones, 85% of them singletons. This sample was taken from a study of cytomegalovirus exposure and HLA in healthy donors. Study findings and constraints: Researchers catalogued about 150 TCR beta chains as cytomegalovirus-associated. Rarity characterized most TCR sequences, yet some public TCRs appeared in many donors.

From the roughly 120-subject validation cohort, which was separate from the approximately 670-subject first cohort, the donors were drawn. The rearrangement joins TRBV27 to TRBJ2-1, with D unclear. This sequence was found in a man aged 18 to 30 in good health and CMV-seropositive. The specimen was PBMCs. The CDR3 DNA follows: TGTGCCAGCAGTTTTTCGGTGAACTACCTCGACAATGAGCAGTTCTTC. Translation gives CASSFSVNYLDNEQFF.